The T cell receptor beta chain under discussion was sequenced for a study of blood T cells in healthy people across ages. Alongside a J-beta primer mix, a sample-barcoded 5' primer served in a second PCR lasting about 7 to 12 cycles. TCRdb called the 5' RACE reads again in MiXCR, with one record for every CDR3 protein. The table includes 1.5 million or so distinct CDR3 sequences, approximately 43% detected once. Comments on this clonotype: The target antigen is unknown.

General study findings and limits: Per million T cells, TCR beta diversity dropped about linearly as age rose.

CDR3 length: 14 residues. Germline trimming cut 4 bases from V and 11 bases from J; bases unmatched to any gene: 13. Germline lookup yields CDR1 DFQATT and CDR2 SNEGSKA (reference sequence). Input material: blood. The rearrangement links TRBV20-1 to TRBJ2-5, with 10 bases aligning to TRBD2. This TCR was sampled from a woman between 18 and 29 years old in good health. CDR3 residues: CSAKLAGRLNEQYF. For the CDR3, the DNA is TGCAGTGCTAAACTAGCGGGAAGGTTGAATGAGCAGTACTTC.